This T cell receptor (beta chain) originates from a study of early T cells in non-severe SARS-CoV-2 infection. Whole-study context: Sequencing input comprised bulk RNA from unsorted whole blood; chain pairing was not available.

Germline V gene sequence: CDR1 SGHAT, CDR2 FQNNGV. This CDR3 is 17 amino acids long. Trimming took off 2 bases at V and 0 bases at J, with 17 bases between the two ends. This clonotype came up many times. Its antigen is unidentified. Overall study findings and caveats: There was a bias toward anti-spike CD8 responses in VDJdb matching, which missed private and CD4 specificities.

Attachment of unique molecular identifiers to individual cDNA molecules was performed. TCRdb independently ran MiXCR on the 5' RACE reads; one entry per CDR3 protein. The table lists around 58,000 distinct CDR3 sequences, around 14% of them singletons, with 10% in the top ten. The sequencing used whole blood, collected at baseline. The TCR originated in an adult who was a healthcare worker with PCR-confirmed SARS-CoV-2 infection or an uninfected control (not recorded which). The chain combines TRBV11-2 with TRBJ2-7; D uncertain. The CDR3 DNA reads as TGTGCCAGCAGCTTAAGTCCCCAAAGTTGGAACTCCTACGAGCAGTACTTC. Its translation: CASSLSPQSWNSYEQYF.